Presented here are 8 T cell receptor beta chains from one specimen sequenced in a study of CD8+CD57+ T cells in acquired aplastic anemia (dated by TCRdb to the late 2010s). TCRdb shows the sequencer as Illumina HiSeq 2000. Profiling of TCR beta VDJ combinations and CDR3 sequences used genomic DNA as the template. TCRdb trimmed public reads at Q25 via fastp, called clones via MiXCR and kept in-frame beta chains. All rows with the same CDR3 protein become a single entry with the most common DNA and genes. This sample lists roughly 300,000 distinct CDR3 sequences; approximately 55% were detected once. Of the sample, under 8.5% falls within the top ten clones. Sample: sorted CD4+, CD8+, or CD8+CD57+ T cells (not recorded which) from PBMCs. The origin of the receptors is a human donor with severe aplastic anemia or a healthy control (not recorded which).

The rearrangement uses TRBV7-8 and TRBJ2-6, with 12 bases fitting TRBD2. This CDR3 is 18 amino acids long. Germline V lookup: CDR1 SGHVS, CDR2 FQNEAQ. V lost 3 bases to trimming and J lost 2 bases; unmatched junction nucleotides: 5. The CDR3 loop is CASSFRLAGGTGANVLTF. The CDR3 nucleotides read TGTGCCAGCAGCTTTCGGCTAGCGGGGGGGACTGGGGCCAACGTCCTGACTTTC.

The rearrangement uses TRBV5-4 and TRBJ2-1; D is uncertain. Trimming removed 3 bases from V and 2 bases from J, with 12 bases in between. There are 15 residues in the CDR3. Looked up from germline, CDR1 is SGHNT and CDR2 is YYREEE (reference sequence). In DNA, the CDR3 is TGTGCCAGCAGCTCCGGACCGCCGCCCTACAATGAGCAGTTCTTC. As protein: CASSSGPPPYNEQFF.

The chain carries TRBV7-9 and TRBJ2-7; D uncertain. The CDR3 has 13 amino acids. Germline-derived CDR1 and CDR2 are SEHNR and FQNEAQ (reference sequence). Trimming pared 4 bases from V and 0 bases from J, leaving 7 bases between. CDR3 residues: CASSSRTSYEQYF. The CDR3, as DNA: TGTGCCAGCAGCTCTCGGACCTCCTACGAGCAGTACTTC.

This clonotype came up many times. The rearrangement links TRBV6-2 or TRBV6-3 to TRBJ2-3; D uncertain. Per the germline V gene, CDR1 is MNHEY and CDR2 is SVGEGT. This CDR3 has 14 amino acids. V lost 5 bases, J lost 6 bases, and 15 bases lay in between. This chain's CDR3 is CASSPLGSRDTQYF. Here the CDR3 DNA reads TGTGCCAGCAGTCCTCTGGGGTCGAGGGATACGCAGTATTTT.

The J gene is TRBJ1-5, the V gene TRBV19, with D perhaps TRBD1 (5 bases). CDR3 length: 14 amino acids. V was trimmed by 6 bases and J by 5 bases, leaving 14 bases between them. Germline CDR1 reads LNHDA; CDR2 reads SQIVND (reference sequence). CDR3 nucleotide sequence: TGTGCCAGTAGCCCCGGGGGAGGGCATCAGCCCCAGCATTTT. As protein: CASSPGGGHQPQHF. Combining the CDR3 with reference TRBV19 and TRBJ1-5 gives the whole variable domain DGGITQSPKYLFRKEGQNVTLSCEQNLNHDAMYWYRQDPGQGLRLIYYSQIVNDFQKGDIAEGYSVSREKKESFPLTVTSAQKNPTAFYLCASSPGGGHQPQHFGDGTRLSIL.

V gene TRBV9 combines with J gene TRBJ2-3; possibly TRBD2 for D (7 bases). V lost 4 bases and J 2 bases, leaving 11 bases between the germline ends. The germline gives CDR1 SGDLS, CDR2 YYNGEE. This CDR3 is 14 amino acids long. The CDR3 DNA reads as TGTGCCAGCAGCTTGGGGGGGGCCACAGATACGCAGTATTTT. This encodes CASSLGGATDTQYF.

The DNA of the CDR3 is TGTGCCACCCGAGCAGCGGGGGGCTCCTACGAGCAGTACTTC. This translates into CATRAAGGSYEQYF. V usage is TRBV15 and J usage is TRBJ2-7; 9 bases are a match to TRBD2. With V trimmed by 8 bases and J by 0 bases, 5 bases remained unmatched. Germline CDR1 reads LNHNV; CDR2 reads YYDKDF (reference sequence). The CDR3 spans 14 residues.

The chain recombines TRBV7-8 with TRBJ2-1; D possibly matches TRBD1 or TRBD2 (5 bases each). Germline assignment: CDR1 SGHVS and CDR2 FQNEAQ. The CDR3 is 17 amino acids. V lost 2 bases and J lost 7, with 21 bases in between. CDR3 region: CASSLRAGAGIRNEQFF. The CDR3 DNA sequence: TGTGCCAGCAGCTTACGCGCCGGGGCAGGGATACGGAATGAGCAGTTCTTC.